The 29 T cell receptor beta chains below were found in one sample sequenced in a study of blood T cell repertoires in COVID-19 (dated by TCRdb to about 2020). Library preparation used the immunoSEQ multiplex PCR assay. TCRdb took this table from immuneACCESS and kept in-frame rearrangements with V and J called. Such tables lack part of the clones; where checked against another copy, unresolved V genes explain under half of the gap, and the rest is unexplained. Recorded for this sample are approximately 460,000 clones; roughly nine tenths of them occurred a single time. The top ten clones comprise about 1% of the sample. The sample taken for sequencing was peripheral blood. The receptor source for this set is a man aged 18 to 29 with COVID-19, enrolled during active disease.

The CDR3 region is CASSPPGLADLSYEQYF. The CDR3, as DNA: TGTGCCAGCAGCCCACCGGGACTAGCGGACCTATCCTACGAGCAGTACTTC. This chain joins TRBV3-1 (or the pseudogene TRBV3-2) and TRBJ2-7; 11 bases match TRBD2. The length of the CDR3 is 17 residues. Germline assignment: CDR1 LGHDT and CDR2 YNNKEL (reference sequence). J gave up 1 base and V 4 bases, and 9 bases lay outside the gene matches.

V is TRBV9 and J is TRBJ1-3, with a possible D match to TRBD1 (5 bases). Per the germline V gene, CDR1 is SGDLS and CDR2 is YYNGEE. V lost 4 bases and J 8 bases, leaving 10 bases between the germline ends. This CDR3 has 12 amino acids. The CDR3 DNA reads TGTGCCAGCAGCCGCCAGGGTGACACCATATATTTT. Amino acids: CASSRQGDTIYF.

This chain links TRBV18 with TRBJ1-1; 11 positions agree with TRBD1. The germline V gene has CDR1 KGHSH and CDR2 LQKENI. This CDR3 comprises 16 residues. With 2 bases clipped from V and 5 bases from J, the junction kept 7 bases outside the gene matches. The CDR3 sequence is CASSPGTGGRRTEAFF. In DNA, the CDR3 is TGTGCCAGCTCACCAGGGACAGGGGGAAGAAGAACTGAAGCTTTCTTT.

The chain combines TRBV19 with TRBJ2-2; 8 bases are a match to TRBD2. The ends lost 4 bases at V and 5 bases at J; junction bases unmatched: 3. CDR3 length: 14 amino acids. Germline V gives CDR1 LNHDA, CDR2 SQIVND (reference sequence). The CDR3 sequence: CASSSGRLTGELFF. The CDR3 bases are TGTGCCAGTAGTAGCGGGAGGCTGACCGGGGAGCTGTTTTTT.

V gene TRBV12-3 or TRBV12-4 combines with J gene TRBJ1-5, with D hard to call. V was pared by 2 bases and J by 4 bases, with 6 bases between. The CDR3 is made up of 13 amino acids. The CDR3 nucleotides read TGTGCCAGCAGTTTATTGCGGAATCAGCCCCAGCATTTT. Translated, it gives CASSLLRNQPQHF.

This clone was recorded once. V gene TRBV9 combines with J gene TRBJ2-7, with a tentative D call TRBD2 (5 bases). The V and J ends lost 1 base and 3 bases respectively, with 11 bases between them. The length of the CDR3 is 14 residues. CDR1 is SGDLS, CDR2 YYNGEE, per germline. This CDR3 is CASSVRGSSYEQYF. The CDR3 nucleotides are TGTGCCAGCAGCGTACGAGGGTCGAGCTACGAGCAGTACTTC.

This chain uses TRBV6-5 with TRBJ2-1, with 12 bases lining up with TRBD1. Germline V lookup: CDR1 MNHEY, CDR2 SVGAGI. This CDR3 contains 15 residues. J was trimmed by 9 bases and V by 8 bases; bases with no gene match: 11. The CDR3 DNA reads as TGTGCCAGCGGAACAACCGGGACAGGGGGCGTTGAGCAGTTCTTC. Amino acid sequence: CASGTTGTGGVEQFF.

This CDR3 is CASSETGAQETQYF. In DNA form, the CDR3 reads TGCGCCAGCAGCGAAACAGGGGCCCAAGAGACCCAGTACTTC. The gene calls are TRBV5-1 and TRBJ2-5; 7 bases align to TRBD1. CDR1 SGHRS and CDR2 YFSETQ come from the germline V gene. Germline trimming cut 4 bases from V and 1 base from J; bases unmatched to any gene: 4. This CDR3 comprises 14 residues.

In regard to this clone: Just one base apart from a much larger clone, this may be a read error. V and J are TRBV2 and TRBJ2-2, with 12 bases fitting TRBD2. The CDR3 has 15 residues. CDR1 is SNHLY, CDR2 FYNNEI, per germline. Unmatched junction bases numbered 2, after V lost 3 bases and J lost 6 bases. CDR3 DNA sequence: TGTGCCAGCAGTGAGCTAGCGGGAGGGCCCGGGGAGCTGTTTTTT. This codes for CASSELAGGPGELFF.

The gene calls are TRBV7-9 and TRBJ1-2; D unclear. V was trimmed by 1 base and J by 11 bases, leaving 11 bases between them. CDR1 and CDR2 (germline): SEHNR, FQNEAQ (reference sequence). The CDR3 length is 12 residues. The CDR3 DNA follows: TGTGCCAGCAGCTTAGAAACTGGGGAGTACACCTTC. Translating gives CASSLETGEYTF.

The chain carries TRBV6-6 and TRBJ2-1, with 11 positions matching TRBD2. Germline-derived CDR1 and CDR2 are MNHNY and SVGAGI (reference sequence). CDR3 size: 14 residues. Losses at the gene ends were 4 bases for V and 4 bases for J; bases not matched to a gene: 0. The CDR3 spells CASSLAGGYNEQFF. The CDR3 DNA is TGTGCCAGCAGTTTAGCGGGGGGGTACAATGAGCAGTTCTTC.

The chain has TRBV29-1 and TRBJ1-1; D is uncertain. The ends were cut back, 7 bases at V and 10 bases at J, with 28 bases in the middle. This CDR3 is 15 amino acids long. The germline V gene has CDR1 SQVTM and CDR2 ANQGSEA. The CDR3 here is CSALSSDHANRGAFF. DNA for the CDR3: TGCAGCGCCTTATCGTCAGACCATGCAAATCGGGGAGCTTTCTTT.

This clone was recorded a few times. The chain is built from TRBV19 and TRBJ1-5; D remains unclear. CDR1 is LNHDA and CDR2 is SQIVND in the germline V gene (reference sequence). The CDR3 consists of 13 residues. V was cut by 10 bases and J by 0 bases, with 10 bases left in between. CDR3 region: CATAYSSNQPQHF. The CDR3 DNA follows: TGTGCCACCGCGTATTCTAGCAATCAGCCCCAGCATTTT.

The DNA of the CDR3 is TGTGCCAGCAGTTACCTGGACAGGCCAGATACGCAGTATTTT. This gives the protein CASSYLDRPDTQYF. The chain uses TRBV6-5 and TRBJ2-3, with 7 bases that match TRBD1. There are 14 residues in the CDR3. Germline CDR1 is MNHEY and CDR2 is SVGAGI. V dropped 2 bases and J dropped 4; count of bases not matched to a gene: 3.

The genes are TRBV5-4 and TRBJ2-4; possible D gene TRBD2, 7 bases. This CDR3 is 14 amino acids long. The germline gives CDR1 SGHNT, CDR2 YYREEE (reference sequence). V lost 4 bases to trimming and J lost 8 bases, with 16 bases between them. CDR3 residues: CASSANRGGDIQYF. Here the CDR3 DNA reads TGTGCCAGCAGCGCCAACAGAGGGGGGGACATTCAGTACTTC.

The J gene is TRBJ1-1, the V gene TRBV15, with 7 bases identical to TRBD1. CDR1 and CDR2 from the germline V gene are LNHNV and YYDKDF (reference sequence). The junction had 10 bases not matched to a gene; V was cut back by 5 bases and J by 4 bases. The CDR3 has 15 residues. The CDR3 sequence: CATSSPWAGGTEAFF. The CDR3 DNA is TGTGCCACCAGCTCCCCTTGGGCAGGGGGCACTGAAGCTTTCTTT.

The gene calls are TRBV5-4 and TRBJ1-2, with D possibly matching TRBD1 (6 bases). The CDR3 sequence is 13 residues long. Trimming pared 4 bases from V and 4 bases from J, leaving 11 bases between. Germline V gene lookup returns CDR1 SGHNT and CDR2 YYREEE (reference sequence). In DNA form, the CDR3 reads TGTGCCAGCAGCGCGGGGGGGGCCTATGGCTACACCTTC. Its protein is CASSAGGAYGYTF.

In the case of this clone: Other nucleotide sequences in the sample specify the same CDR3. The J gene is TRBJ1-1, the V gene TRBV5-4; D might be TRBD1 (5 bases). This CDR3 has 13 amino acids. The germline gives CDR1 SGHNT, CDR2 YYREEE (reference sequence). With 4 bases removed from V and 1 base from J, the gap between germline ends came to 8 bases. In DNA form, the CDR3 reads TGTGCCAGCAGCCCTCAGGGGAACACTGAAGCTTTCTTT. The encoded protein is CASSPQGNTEAFF. The full variable domain, with the rest looked up from reference TRBV5-4 and TRBJ1-1, is ETGVTQSPTHLIKTRGQQVTLRCSSQSGHNTVSWYQQALGQGPQFIFQYYREEENGRGNFPPRFSGLQFPNYSSELNVNALELDDSALYLCASSPQGNTEAFFGQGTRLTVV.

The genes are TRBV5-1 and TRBJ1-3, with D perhaps TRBD1 (5 bases). V lost 2 bases and J 0 bases, leaving 18 bases between the germline ends. This CDR3 spans 18 amino acids. Germline lookup yields CDR1 SGHRS and CDR2 YFSETQ. The CDR3 here is CASSFGGTGGVSGNTIYF. The CDR3 coding sequence is TGCGCCAGCAGCTTCGGTGGTACAGGCGGGGTCTCTGGAAACACCATATATTTT.

This sequence joins TRBV6-5 and TRBJ2-3, with 8 bases lining up with TRBD2. V lost 0 bases to trimming and J lost 2 bases; unmatched junction nucleotides: 4. The germline gives CDR1 MNHEY, CDR2 SVGAGI. The CDR3 is 16 residues long. In DNA form, the CDR3 reads TGTGCCAGCAGTTACTCGGTCGGGAGGGCCACAGATACGCAGTATTTT. Amino acid sequence: CASSYSVGRATDTQYF.

V gene TRBV11-2 combines with J gene TRBJ2-7, with 9 bases fitting TRBD2. This CDR3 has 13 residues. Germline CDR1 SGHAT, CDR2 FQNNGV. Germline trimming cut 8 bases from V and 7 bases from J; bases unmatched to any gene: 9. CDR3 nucleotides: TGTGCCAGCCGGGCACTAGCGGGTCGAGAGCAGTACTTC. Amino acids: CASRALAGREQYF.

DNA of the CDR3: TGTGCCAGCAGCTCACAGACAGGGAATTCCTACGAGCAGTACTTC. Translating gives CASSSQTGNSYEQYF. The chain is built from TRBV7-3 and TRBJ2-7, with TRBD1 matching over 7 bases. This CDR3 comprises 15 residues. Germline V CDR1 and CDR2: SGHTA, FQGTGA. V shed 4 bases, J shed 1 base, and the junction held 7 bases outside the gene matches.

This clone came up once. This sequence joins TRBV25-1 and TRBJ2-4; possibly TRBD1 for D (5 bases). Trimming took off 0 bases at V and 5 bases at J, with 8 bases between the two ends. The germline V gene encodes CDR1 MGHDK and CDR2 SYGVNS. There are 14 residues in the CDR3. CDR3: CASSEYTGQNIQYF. CDR3 coding DNA: TGTGCCAGCAGTGAATATACAGGCCAAAACATTCAGTACTTC.

This sequence joins TRBV24-1 and TRBJ2-1; maybe TRBD2 (5 bases). Germline assignment: CDR1 KGHDR and CDR2 SFDVKD. V was shortened by 9 bases and J by 7 bases, with 12 bases between the two germline ends. The length of the CDR3 is 12 residues. CDR3 nucleotide sequence: TGTGCCACCGCCGATGGAGGTAATGAGCAGTTCTTC. Translation: CATADGGNEQFF.

This chain joins TRBV5-6 and TRBJ2-6; tentatively, D is TRBD2 (5 bases). V was clipped by 4 bases and J by 10 bases, with 12 bases between them. The germline CDR1 and CDR2 sequences are SGHDT and YYEEEE. The CDR3 sequence is 13 residues long. CDR3 amino acids: CASSPEGGNVLTF. CDR3 nucleotides: TGTGCCAGCAGCCCGGAAGGAGGAAACGTCCTGACTTTC.

The rearrangement uses TRBV18 and TRBJ1-6; perhaps TRBD1 as D (5 bases). Trimming removed 3 bases at V and 13 bases at J, with 16 bases between. CDR3 length: 14 amino acids. Germline V gene sequence: CDR1 KGHSH, CDR2 LQKENI. The CDR3 DNA follows: TGTGCCAGCTCACCCTCCCAGGGTGGGTTGCCCCTCCACTTT. This codes for CASSPSQGGLPLHF.

The genes are TRBV10-3 and TRBJ2-7; 7 bases line up with TRBD2. The CDR3 totals 14 residues. V was pared by 3 bases and J by 0 bases, with 2 bases of the junction left unmatched. Germline CDR1 and CDR2: ENHRY and SYGVKD. DNA for the CDR3: TGTGCCATCAGTGACCAGCGGGACTCCTACGAGCAGTACTTC. Translated, it gives CAISDQRDSYEQYF.

This clone has just a few counts. This rearrangement joins TRBV4-1 to TRBJ1-2; 10 bases align to TRBD1. This CDR3 has 18 amino acids. CDR1 and CDR2 from the germline V gene are MGHRA and YSYEKL. V shed 9 bases and J 7 bases; nucleotides not matched to a gene: 23. This CDR3 reads CASKISIADRTGGPGYTF. DNA of the CDR3: TGCGCCAGTAAAATTTCTATAGCCGATAGGACAGGGGGACCTGGCTACACCTTC.

This rearrangement joins TRBV14 to TRBJ2-2, with TRBD1 matching 11 bases. From germline, CDR1 is SGHDN and CDR2 FVKESK. The V segment lost 4 bases and the J segment 3 bases; nucleotides outside the gene matches: 4. CDR3 length: 16 residues. The CDR3 sequence is CASSPGQGVDTGELFF. The CDR3 region has the DNA TGTGCCAGCAGCCCGGGACAGGGGGTTGACACCGGGGAGCTGTTTTTT. The whole variable domain, remainder taken from reference TRBV14 and TRBJ2-2, is EAGVTQFPSHSVIEKGQTVTLRCDPISGHDNLYWYRRVMGKEIKFLLHFVKESKQDESGMPNNRFLAERTGGTYSTLKVQPAELEDSGVYFCASSPGQGVDTGELFFGEGSRLTVL.